Listed here are 19 T cell receptor beta chains from one sample, sequenced in a study of CD8+ T cells in alopecia areata. Extraction and reverse transcription of RNA yielded cDNA as the sequencing template. Sequencing was performed with immunoSEQ multiplex PCR; in TCRdb, only in-frame clones are kept and a portion is missing. The sample yields under 250,000 clones, more than 45% seen once. Stated treatment: oral pan-JAK inhibitor, 5-10 mg twice daily. Sequenced material: CD4+ T cells sorted from blood, taken at week 4, from a patient treated with tofacitinib. These receptors were collected from a human donor with alopecia areata.

The CDR3 DNA reads TGTGCCTGTGCTGGCCTTAATCAGCCCCAGCATTTT. Amino acids: CACAGLNQPQHF. The V and J genes are TRBV30 and TRBJ1-5; D is ambiguous. V dropped 6 bases and J dropped 4 bases, with 10 bases sitting between them. Per the germline V gene, CDR1 is GTSNPN and CDR2 is SVGIG (reference sequence). The CDR3 spans 12 residues.

The chain is built from TRBV29-1 and TRBJ2-1, with 7 nucleotides matching TRBD1. The CDR3 totals 14 residues. From germline, CDR1 is SQVTM and CDR2 ANQGSEA. V lost 6 bases and J lost 0; bases outside the gene matches: 5. This CDR3 is CSVDDRVSYNEQFF. The CDR3 nucleotides read TGCAGCGTCGACGACAGGGTCTCCTACAATGAGCAGTTCTTC.

The chain combines TRBV29-1 with TRBJ1-1, with D unclear. This CDR3 region has 14 residues. CDR1 is SQVTM and CDR2 is ANQGSEA in the germline V gene. Between the trimmed V and J ends, which lost 4 bases and 1 base, there was a span of 13 bases. CDR3 sequence: CSVGLGWGNTEAFF. In nucleotides, the CDR3 is TGCAGCGTTGGTCTTGGGTGGGGGAACACTGAAGCTTTCTTT. The whole variable domain, filled in from reference TRBV29-1 and TRBJ1-1, reads SAVISQKPSRDICQRGTSLTIQCQVDSQVTMMFWYRQQPGQSLTLIATANQGSEATYESGFVIDKFPISRPNLTFSTLTVSNMSPEDSSIYLCSVGLGWGNTEAFFGQGTRLTVV.

This clone was counted a few times. The chain employs TRBV10-3 and TRBJ1-1; D remains unclear. The germline CDR1 and CDR2 sequences are ENHRY and SYGVKD. V lost 3 bases, J lost 2 bases, and 10 bases lay in between. The CDR3 length is 14 residues. CDR3 sequence (DNA): TGTGCCATCAGTGATTCCACTTTTAACACTGAAGCTTTCTTT. This codes for CAISDSTFNTEAFF.

V usage is TRBV5-1 and J usage is TRBJ1-2, with 7 bases matching TRBD1. Germline V CDR1 and CDR2: SGHRS, YFSETQ. The CDR3 extends over 15 amino acids. Trimming removed 4 bases from V and 8 bases from J; junction bases left unmatched: 14. CDR3: CASSDLGTAVLGYTF. The CDR3 DNA reads as TGCGCCAGCAGCGATTTAGGGACAGCGGTGCTCGGCTACACCTTC.

The gene calls are TRBV25-1 and TRBJ2-7, with TRBD1 identical over 9 bases. The V segment lost 3 bases and the J segment 1 base; nucleotides outside the gene matches: 7. The CDR3 has 16 amino acids. Germline loops: CDR1 MGHDK, CDR2 SYGVNS. The CDR3 here is CASSDLTGTGSYEQYF. DNA for the CDR3: TGTGCCAGCAGTGATTTAACCGGGACAGGGTCCTACGAGCAGTACTTC.

V and J are TRBV29-1 and TRBJ1-2; D call uncertain. The CDR3 has 13 amino acids. CDR1 is SQVTM and CDR2 is ANQGSEA in the germline V gene. V was clipped by 1 base and J by 6 bases, with 12 bases between them. The DNA for the CDR3 is TGCAGCGTTGAAGTAAATCCGGGAAATGGCTACACCTTC. It translates to CSVEVNPGNGYTF.

The chain is built from TRBV11-2 and TRBJ2-2; D might be TRBD1 (5 bases). The CDR3 is 13 amino acids. Germline CDR1 and CDR2: SGHAT and FQNNGV. V was shortened by 6 bases and J by 1 base, with 6 bases between the two germline ends. The CDR3 reads CASRTGNTGELFF. The CDR3 DNA sequence: TGTGCCAGCAGAACAGGGAACACCGGGGAGCTGTTTTTT.

This clone was detected only a few times. V usage is TRBV5-1 and J usage is TRBJ2-7, with D uncertain. The CDR3 runs to 13 residues. The germline V gene encodes CDR1 SGHRS and CDR2 YFSETQ. Trimming removed 2 bases at V and 3 bases at J, with 9 bases between. CDR3 loop: CASSLSLDYEQYF. CDR3 DNA sequence: TGCGCCAGCAGCTTATCGTTGGACTACGAGCAGTACTTC.

This clone occurred a few times. This chain connects TRBV27 to TRBJ2-3; tentative D call: TRBD1 (5 bases). This CDR3 comprises 15 residues. V dropped 7 bases and J dropped 3 bases, with 17 bases sitting between them. Per the germline V gene, CDR1 is MNHEY and CDR2 is SMNVEV (reference sequence). CDR3 protein: CASIRRGSTTDTQYF. CDR3 DNA: TGTGCCAGCATCCGAAGGGGCAGTACAACAGATACGCAGTATTTT.

The V and J genes are TRBV2 and TRBJ2-2; D is unresolved. The CDR3 consists of 13 residues. CDR1 is SNHLY and CDR2 is FYNNEI in the germline V gene. Trimming stripped 4 bases from V and 2 bases from J, with 5 bases between. The CDR3 DNA sequence: TGTGCCAGCAGTGGCACAAACACCGGGGAGCTGTTTTTT. It is translated as CASSGTNTGELFF.

This chain links TRBV29-1 with TRBJ1-1, with TRBD1 as a possible D gene (6 bases). The ends were cut back, 0 bases at V and 0 bases at J, with 8 bases in the middle. Looked up from germline, CDR1 is SQVTM and CDR2 is ANQGSEA. CDR3 length equals 14 residues. The CDR3 loop is CSVEEAGVNTEAFF. The CDR3 nucleotides read TGCAGCGTTGAAGAAGCAGGGGTGAACACTGAAGCTTTCTTT.

This rearrangement joins TRBV9 to TRBJ2-5; weak D call: TRBD1 (6 bases). The CDR3 contains 13 residues. Germline-derived CDR1 and CDR2 are SGDLS and YYNGEE. Between the trimmed V and J ends, which lost 3 bases and 5 bases, there was a span of 11 bases. This CDR3 is CASSDRVGETQYF. Here the CDR3 DNA reads TGTGCCAGCAGCGACAGGGTTGGGGAGACCCAGTACTTC. The full variable domain, its missing parts supplied by reference TRBV9 and TRBJ2-5, is DSGVTQTPKHLITATGQRVTLRCSPRSGDLSVYWYQQSLDQGLQFLIQYYNGEERAKGNILERFSAQQFPDLHSELNLSSLELGDSALYFCASSDRVGETQYFGPGTRLLVL.

The chain employs TRBV27 and TRBJ1-5, with 8 bases aligning to TRBD1. This CDR3 has 14 residues. Germline assignment: CDR1 MNHEY and CDR2 SMNVEV (reference sequence). V was clipped by 6 bases and J by 7 bases; unmatched bases: 8. For the CDR3, the DNA is TGTGCCAGCAGCTTCAGGGGGCCAGAGCAGCCCCAGCATTTT. It codes for CASSFRGPEQPQHF.

A few counts support this clone. The chain has TRBV11-2 and TRBJ2-3; D uncertain. CDR1 is SGHAT, CDR2 FQNNGV, per germline. V was pared by 4 bases and J by 5 bases, with 4 bases between. This CDR3 has 11 amino acids. CDR3 DNA sequence: TGTGCCAGCAGCTCGCGAGATACGCAGTATTTT. This codes for CASSSRDTQYF.

The chain links TRBV7-2 to TRBJ1-2; D uncertain. The germline gives CDR1 SGHTA, CDR2 FQGNSA. Deletions cut 5 bases from V and 6 bases from J, with 13 bases between. The CDR3 has 13 amino acids. The CDR3 is CASSATPIDGYTF. In nucleotides, the CDR3 is TGTGCCAGCAGCGCCACACCTATCGATGGCTACACCTTC.

This chain connects TRBV6-4 to TRBJ2-1; D is possibly TRBD1 (5 bases). This CDR3 spans 14 amino acids. Germline values: CDR1 MRHNA, CDR2 SNTAGT. Trimming removed 0 bases at V and 7 bases at J, with 10 bases between. The CDR3: CASSDSQGGNEQFF. The CDR3 nucleotides read TGTGCCAGCAGTGACTCGCAGGGTGGGAATGAGCAGTTCTTC.

In this sample, this clone turned up many times. One junction end does not reproduce the germline sequence, and a read error may be involved. The genes are TRBV19 and TRBJ2-1, with TRBD1 as a possible D gene (7 bases). The length of the CDR3 is 11 residues. In germline, CDR1 is LNHDA, CDR2 SQIVND (reference sequence). CDR3 DNA: TGTGCCATCCGCCAGGGGGGCTCCCAGATCTTC. Its translation: CAIRQGGSQIF.

This clone was counted a few times. The chain employs TRBV29-1 and TRBJ2-3; 7 bases map to TRBD2. In germline, CDR1 is SQVTM, CDR2 ANQGSEA. This CDR3 has 16 residues. V was pared by 5 bases and J by 2 bases, with 13 bases of the junction left unmatched. CDR3 nucleotide sequence: TGCAGCGTTCACGGGCTACCGGGGGGATACACAGATACGCAGTATTTT. This encodes CSVHGLPGGYTDTQYF.